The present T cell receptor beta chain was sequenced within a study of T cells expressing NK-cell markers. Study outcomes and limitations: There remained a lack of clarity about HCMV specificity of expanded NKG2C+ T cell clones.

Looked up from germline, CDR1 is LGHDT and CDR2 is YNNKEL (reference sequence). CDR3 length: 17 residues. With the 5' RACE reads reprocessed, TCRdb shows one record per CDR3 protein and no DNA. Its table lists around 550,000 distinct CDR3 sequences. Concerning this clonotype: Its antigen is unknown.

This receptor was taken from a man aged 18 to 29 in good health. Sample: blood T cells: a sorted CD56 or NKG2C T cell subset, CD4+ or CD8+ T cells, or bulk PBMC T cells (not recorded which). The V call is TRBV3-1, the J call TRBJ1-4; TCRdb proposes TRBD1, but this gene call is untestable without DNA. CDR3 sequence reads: CASSLDRGTATNEKLFF.